Each of the 10 T cell receptor beta chains below was sequenced from the same sample in a study of identical twins. MiXCR, run by TCRdb on the 5' RACE reads, gives a single entry per CDR3 protein. The table lists about 450,000 distinct CDR3 sequences, approximately 17% of them singletons, with approximately 12% in the top ten. The sample consisted of naive T cells sorted from blood. These receptors all stem from a man aged 45-65 years in good health.

The J gene is TRBJ2-2, the V gene TRBV4-3; no clear D. The V gene's germline CDR1 is LGHNA and CDR2 YSLEER. The ends were cut back, 0 bases at V and 1 base at J, with 12 bases in the middle. The CDR3 has 17 amino acids. The CDR3 DNA reads as TGCGCCAGCAGCCAAGATGGTGGCGGCCGGAACACCGGGGAGCTGTTTTTT. Translation: CASSQDGGGRNTGELFF.

The chain is built from TRBV20-1 and TRBJ2-1; D is undetermined. CDR1 and CDR2 (germline): DFQATT, SNEGSKA (reference sequence). V shed 1 base and J shed 6 bases, with 16 bases lying between them. CDR3 length equals 15 residues. The CDR3 loop is CSARVPAVLFNEQFF. For the CDR3, the DNA is TGCAGTGCTAGAGTTCCGGCGGTCCTGTTCAATGAGCAGTTCTTC.

This rearrangement joins TRBV6-1 to TRBJ1-2, with 7 bases matching TRBD1. Trimming at V came to 7 bases and at J to 2 bases, leaving 22 bases not matched to a gene. CDR3 length equals 19 residues. Germline V gives CDR1 MNHNS, CDR2 SASEGT. This CDR3 is CASKSIYGVDRRLNYGYTF. DNA of the CDR3: TGTGCCAGCAAATCTATATATGGTGTGGACAGGAGGCTAAACTATGGCTACACCTTC.

This clonotype was detected only a few times. The gene calls are TRBV7-2 and TRBJ2-7, with 9 bases matching TRBD1. Germline CDR1 is SGHTA and CDR2 is FQGNSA. The CDR3 has 15 amino acids. V was clipped by 4 bases and J by 0 bases; unmatched bases: 4. The DNA of the CDR3 is TGTGCCAGCAGCTACGGGACAGGGAGCTCCTACGAGCAGTACTTC. Translated, it gives CASSYGTGSSYEQYF.

There are a few counts of this clonotype. The V gene is TRBV6-1, the J gene TRBJ2-4; D is ambiguous. Trimming removed 6 bases at V and 6 bases at J, with 12 bases between. Germline CDR1 reads MNHNS; CDR2 reads SASEGT. The CDR3 extends over 13 amino acids. CDR3 sequence (DNA): TGTGCCAGCAGACCTCTGGACGGAAACATTCAGTACTTC. It specifies CASRPLDGNIQYF.

This clonotype was seen repeatedly, ten times or more. The rearrangement joins TRBV4-3 to TRBJ2-2; 7 positions agree with TRBD1. V lost 4 bases and J lost 6; bases outside the gene matches: 11. This CDR3 region has 16 residues. Germline values: CDR1 LGHNA, CDR2 YSLEER. CDR3 in amino acids: CASSLLRGPLAGELFF. The CDR3 DNA follows: TGCGCCAGCAGCCTTCTGAGGGGGCCGCTCGCCGGGGAGCTGTTTTTT.

This clonotype was seen many times. DNA for the CDR3: TGTGCCAGCAGCAGACAGTCACAAGAGACCCAGTACTTC. This translates into CASSRQSQETQYF. The chain has TRBV7-2 and TRBJ2-5, with TRBD1 as a possible D gene (5 bases). The length of the CDR3 is 13 residues. Germline V lookup: CDR1 SGHTA, CDR2 FQGNSA. V dropped 5 bases and J dropped 2 bases, with 9 bases sitting between them. The full variable domain, completed using reference TRBV7-2 and TRBJ2-5, is GAGVSQSPSNKVTEKGKDVELRCDPISGHTALYWYRQSLGQGLEFLIYFQGNSAPDKSGLPSDRFSAERTGGSVSTLTIQRTQQEDSAVYLCASSRQSQETQYFGPGTRLLVL.

This sequence joins TRBV7-9 and TRBJ1-1; 7 positions agree with TRBD1. The CDR3 extends over 14 amino acids. V dropped 0 bases and J dropped 5; count of bases not matched to a gene: 3. In germline, CDR1 is SEHNR, CDR2 FQNEAQ (reference sequence). DNA for the CDR3: TGTGCCAGCAGCTTAGCACAGGGGCGGACTGAAGCTTTCTTT. It codes for CASSLAQGRTEAFF.

V is TRBV20-1 and J is TRBJ2-7, with D perhaps matching TRBD1 (5 bases). This CDR3 region has 13 residues. Germline V lookup: CDR1 DFQATT, CDR2 SNEGSKA (reference sequence). The V and J ends lost 3 bases and 3 bases respectively, with 12 bases between them. In nucleotides, the CDR3 is TGCAGTGCTAGGGGTGGACACGTCTACGAGCAGTACTTC. Amino acids: CSARGGHVYEQYF.

There are a few counts of this clonotype. The rearrangement joins TRBV20-1 to TRBJ2-7, with 7 bases aligning to TRBD2. Trimming removed 3 bases from V and 3 bases from J; junction bases left unmatched: 8. The CDR3 is 14 residues long. Germline loops: CDR1 DFQATT, CDR2 SNEGSKA (reference sequence). CDR3 amino acids: CSASMGGRGYEQYF. CDR3 DNA sequence: TGCAGTGCTAGCATGGGCGGGAGAGGCTACGAGCAGTACTTC.